This paragraph covers one T cell receptor beta chain sequence. No antigen is known for it. With V trimmed by 4 bases and J by 8 bases, 8 bases remained unmatched. CDR3 size: 15 residues. CDR1 and CDR2 from the germline V gene are SGDLS and YYNGEE. This sample was taken from a study of OX40 agonist ivuxolimab in advanced cancers. Study-wide findings and caveats: In a subset of nonresponders, normalized T-cell clonal expansion was also low.

TCRdb's table, derived via immunoSEQ multiplex PCR, lists solely in-frame clones and lacks some. This sample yields about 49,000 clones, of which around 84% are seen a single time; over 20% belongs to the top ten. This sample comprised CD4+ or CD8+ T cells sorted from blood, obtained in a trial of the OX40 agonist ivuxolimab. This receptor was obtained from an adult with an advanced solid tumor such as melanoma, head and neck, liver or kidney cancer. The V and J genes are TRBV9 and TRBJ1-4; 10 nucleotides line up with TRBD1. CDR3 loop: CASSPAGTGVEKLFF. The CDR3 nucleotides are TGTGCCAGCAGCCCCGCCGGGACAGGGGTCGAAAAACTGTTTTTT.